Following are 25 T cell receptor beta chains from one sample sequenced in a study of blood T cell repertoires in COVID-19 (dated by TCRdb to the early 2020s). The method was the immunoSEQ multiplex PCR assay. What TCRdb holds here is the immuneACCESS table cut down to in-frame rearrangements. Part of the clones is not present; checked against another copy, under half of the missing clones reflect an unresolved V gene, and the others are unexplained. In all, the sample holds hundreds of thousands of clones, and about 90% of those were seen once. The ten largest clones represent 3% of the sample. Sequencing used PBMCs or T cells enriched from blood (not recorded which). The receptor source for this set is a woman aged 30 to 39 who had recovered from COVID-19.

V is TRBV5-1 and J is TRBJ2-2, with D possibly matching TRBD1 (6 bases). V dropped 6 bases and J dropped 5 bases, with 17 bases sitting between them. CDR3 length: 15 residues. CDR1 and CDR2 (germline): SGHRS, YFSETQ. CDR3 bases: TGCGCCAGCACTTTCGACAGGTTTTTAACCGGGGAGCTGTTTTTT. Amino acid sequence: CASTFDRFLTGELFF.

This clone has just one count. The chain joins TRBV28 to TRBJ2-7, with unresolved D. CDR3 length: 11 amino acids. The ends were cut back, 5 bases at V and 5 bases at J, with 7 bases in the middle. From germline, CDR1 is MDHEN and CDR2 SYDVKM. CDR3 loop: CASSPFNEQYF. CDR3 coding DNA: TGTGCCAGCAGTCCCTTTAACGAGCAGTACTTC.

This clone has a single count. J is TRBJ2-2 and V is TRBV27; tentatively, D is TRBD2 (5 bases). Trimming cost V 4 bases and J 0 bases, with 9 bases left between them. The germline gives CDR1 MNHEY, CDR2 SMNVEV (reference sequence). The CDR3 consists of 15 residues. The chain's CDR3 is CASSSVLANTGELFF. CDR3 DNA sequence: TGTGCCAGCAGTTCGGTACTAGCGAACACCGGGGAGCTGTTTTTT.

To note about this clone: Additional DNA sequences in this sample encode the identical CDR3. This chain connects TRBV29-1 to TRBJ2-3; 11 bases match TRBD1. The V segment lost 6 bases and the J segment 3 bases; nucleotides outside the gene matches: 2. There are 13 residues in the CDR3. Germline V gene data show CDR1 as SQVTM and CDR2 as ANQGSEA. The CDR3 reads CSVGTGGTDTQYF. The CDR3 region has the DNA TGCAGCGTCGGGACAGGGGGAACAGATACGCAGTATTTT.

This chain joins TRBV6-5 and TRBJ2-5, with TRBD2 matching over 10 bases. The CDR3 sequence is 14 residues long. Trimming cost V 5 bases and J 4 bases; bases outside gene matches: 4. Germline V gene data show CDR1 as MNHEY and CDR2 as SVGAGI. The CDR3 here is CASSRLAGVETQYF. The CDR3 bases are TGTGCCAGCAGTCGGCTAGCGGGAGTAGAGACCCAGTACTTC.

With regard to this clone: Different DNA sequences within this sample yield the same CDR3. The chain uses TRBV28 and TRBJ2-7; no clear D. The V gene's germline CDR1 is MDHEN and CDR2 SYDVKM. This CDR3 is 12 amino acids long. The V end lost 6 bases, the J end lost 3 bases, and 9 bases lay between the germline ends. CDR3 sequence reads: CASSPLYYEQYF. For the CDR3, the DNA is TGTGCCAGCAGCCCCCTCTACTACGAGCAGTACTTC.

Remarks on this clone: This same CDR3 is encoded by further DNA sequences in the sample. The chain couples TRBV5-1 to TRBJ2-5; 8 bases align to TRBD2. The V segment lost 2 bases and the J segment 4 bases; nucleotides outside the gene matches: 4. The CDR3 spans 14 residues. Per the germline V gene, CDR1 is SGHRS and CDR2 is YFSETQ. CDR3 coding DNA: TGCGCCAGCAGCTTAGGACTAGCTGGAGAGACCCAGTACTTC. Its protein is CASSLGLAGETQYF.

The genes are TRBV5-1 and TRBJ2-7; 11 bases align to TRBD2. Germline V gives CDR1 SGHRS, CDR2 YFSETQ. V trimming: 5 bases; J trimming: 6 bases; junction bases outside the gene matches: 10. This CDR3 has 15 amino acids. CDR3 DNA sequence: TGCGCCAGCAGACCAACTAGCGGGAGTCCCCGCGAGCAGTACTTC. It translates to CASRPTSGSPREQYF.

DNA for the CDR3: TGTGCCAGCAGATTAACCGGGACAGGGTTTTTCTATGGCTACACCTTC. Translated: CASRLTGTGFFYGYTF. The genes are TRBV5-6 and TRBJ1-2, with 9 bases aligning to TRBD1. Unmatched junction bases numbered 12, after V lost 5 bases and J lost 4 bases. The CDR3 runs to 16 residues. The germline V gene encodes CDR1 SGHDT and CDR2 YYEEEE. Based on the CDR3 plus reference TRBV5-6 and TRBJ1-2, the full variable domain is DAGVTQSPTHLIKTRGQQVTLRCSPKSGHDTVSWYQQALGQGPQFIFQYYEEEERQRGNFPDRFSGHQFPNYSSELNVNALLLGDSALYLCASRLTGTGFFYGYTFGSGTRLTVV.

V is TRBV3-1 (or the pseudogene TRBV3-2) and J is TRBJ2-5; 7 bases are shared with TRBD2. Germline V CDR1 and CDR2: LGHDT, YNNKEL (reference sequence). The CDR3 runs to 15 residues. V shed 4 bases and J 5 bases; nucleotides not matched to a gene: 10. The CDR3 DNA reads TGTGCCAGCAGCCTACGGTTAGCGGGTGATGAGACCCAGTACTTC. It is translated as CASSLRLAGDETQYF.

This chain connects TRBV27 to TRBJ1-1; tentative D call: TRBD1 (6 bases). The CDR3 contains 13 residues. V gave up 5 bases and J gave up 7 bases, with 14 bases separating them. Germline lookup yields CDR1 MNHEY and CDR2 SMNVEV (reference sequence). In nucleotides, the CDR3 is TGTGCCAGCAGTGATCCGGGACACTTTGAAGCTTTCTTT. Amino acid sequence: CASSDPGHFEAFF.

V usage is TRBV5-1 and J usage is TRBJ2-5; 10 nucleotides match TRBD2. CDR3 length equals 16 residues. The J segment lost 5 bases and the V segment lost 2 bases, leaving 9 bases of the junction unmatched. Per germline, CDR1 SGHRS and CDR2 YFSETQ. CDR3 DNA: TGCGCCAGCAGCTTCGAGTCTAGCGGGAGCGGTGAGACCCAGTACTTC. It specifies CASSFESSGSGETQYF.

This clone came up a few times. The same CDR3 also results from other DNA sequences found in this sample. The chain carries TRBV15 and TRBJ1-4, with 8 bases matching TRBD1. This CDR3 is 13 amino acids long. CDR1 is LNHNV, CDR2 YYDKDF, per germline (reference sequence). Trimming took 3 bases from V and 8 from J; bases not matched to a gene: 2. For the CDR3, the DNA is TGTGCCACCAGCAGGGACAGGGACGAAAAACTGTTTTTT. The encoded protein is CATSRDRDEKLFF. Full variable domain (outside the CDR3, taken from reference TRBV15 and TRBJ1-4): DAMVIQNPRYQVTQFGKPVTLSCSQTLNHNVMYWYQQKSSQAPKLLFHYYDKDFNNEADTPDNFQSRRPNTSFCFLDIRSPGLGDTAMYLCATSRDRDEKLFFGSGTQLSVL.

This clone was counted once. The chain uses TRBV5-6 and TRBJ2-2; 7 bases match TRBD2. The CDR3 extends over 15 amino acids. Trimming removed 4 bases from V and 3 bases from J; junction bases left unmatched: 6. The germline CDR1 and CDR2 sequences are SGHDT and YYEEEE. As DNA, the CDR3 is TGTGCCAGCAGCACCCCGGGGAGGGACACCGGGGAGCTGTTTTTT. Protein: CASSTPGRDTGELFF.

The chain employs TRBV19 and TRBJ1-4; a possible D gene is TRBD1 (6 bases). The germline V gene has CDR1 LNHDA and CDR2 SQIVND (reference sequence). Trimming left V 10 bases short and J 3 bases short, with 18 bases between. CDR3 size: 15 residues. For the CDR3, the DNA is TGTGCCACCAGCCCCCCTGGGACACCTAATGAAAAACTGTTTTTT. Translated: CATSPPGTPNEKLFF.

The rearrangement links TRBV6-5 to TRBJ1-5; 8 bases match TRBD1. Germline trimming cut 5 bases from V and 8 bases from J; bases unmatched to any gene: 11. This CDR3 has 15 amino acids. From germline, CDR1 is MNHEY and CDR2 SVGAGI. This CDR3 is CASSPDRDRSEPQHF. CDR3 nucleotide sequence: TGTGCCAGCAGTCCAGACCGGGACAGGTCTGAGCCCCAGCATTTT.

The CDR3 nucleotides are TGTGCCAGCAGCGTCCCTTCGGACAGGGGGCAAACCGGGGAGCTGTTTTTT. Translating it yields CASSVPSDRGQTGELFF. The gene calls are TRBV9 and TRBJ2-2; 11 nucleotides agree with TRBD1. This CDR3 is built from 17 residues. V dropped 2 bases and J dropped 5; count of bases not matched to a gene: 8. Germline loops: CDR1 SGDLS, CDR2 YYNGEE.

The chain is built from TRBV5-1 and TRBJ1-2; a weak D match, TRBD1 (6 bases). The CDR3 length is 13 residues. Germline CDR1 is SGHRS and CDR2 is YFSETQ. V was trimmed by 5 bases and J by 8 bases, leaving 16 bases between them. The CDR3 reads CASRGDTLGGYTF. The CDR3, as DNA: TGCGCCAGCAGGGGGGACACCCTGGGAGGCTACACCTTC.

The genes are TRBV3-1 (or the pseudogene TRBV3-2) and TRBJ1-1; D gene ambiguous. V was pared by 3 bases and J by 1 base, with 12 bases between. The CDR3 has 15 residues. Germline V gene data show CDR1 as LGHDT and CDR2 as YNNKEL (reference sequence). This CDR3 reads CASSHPTSGNTEAFF. CDR3 sequence (DNA): TGTGCCAGCAGCCACCCAACTTCAGGGAACACTGAAGCTTTCTTT.

The chain uses TRBV9 and TRBJ2-3; D is unresolved. The CDR3 has 13 residues. V was cut by 3 bases and J by 4 bases, with 9 bases left in between. Germline-derived CDR1 and CDR2 are SGDLS and YYNGEE. The CDR3 DNA reads as TGTGCCAGCAGCGAGAGGCCCGCAGATACGCAGTATTTT. Its protein is CASSERPADTQYF.

This rearrangement joins TRBV6-5 to TRBJ2-7, with 10 bases aligning to TRBD2. With V trimmed by 0 bases and J by 2 bases, 1 base remained unmatched. There are 15 residues in the CDR3. The V gene's germline CDR1 is MNHEY and CDR2 SVGAGI. Here the CDR3 DNA reads TGTGCCAGCAGTTACTCCGGACTAGCGGCCTACGAGCAGTACTTC. It translates to CASSYSGLAAYEQYF.

V usage is TRBV3-1 (or the pseudogene TRBV3-2) and J usage is TRBJ1-1, with 7 bases fitting TRBD1. Germline CDR1 LGHDT, CDR2 YNNKEL (reference sequence). The CDR3 consists of 15 residues. V lost 4 bases to trimming and J lost 1 base; unmatched junction nucleotides: 6. CDR3 in DNA: TGTGCCAGCAGCCCTCGACAGGGAACGAACACTGAAGCTTTCTTT. It translates to CASSPRQGTNTEAFF.

The J gene is TRBJ1-2, the V gene TRBV6-2 or TRBV6-3, with a possible D match to TRBD1 (5 bases). Per germline, CDR1 MNHEY and CDR2 SVGEGT. The CDR3 is made up of 13 amino acids. The V end lost 7 bases, the J end lost 3 bases, and 12 bases lay between the germline ends. This CDR3 reads CASNPDTYYGYTF. The CDR3 bases are TGTGCCAGCAACCCGGACACCTACTATGGCTACACCTTC.

J is TRBJ2-1 and V is TRBV11-3; 10 bases match TRBD1. CDR3 length equals 15 residues. CDR1 and CDR2 from the germline V gene are SGHNT and YENEEA. J gave up 4 bases and V 4 bases, and 4 bases lay outside the gene matches. CDR3 sequence reads: CASSWGQGTYNEQFF. CDR3 nucleotide sequence: TGTGCCAGCAGCTGGGGACAGGGGACTTACAATGAGCAGTTCTTC.

This rearrangement joins TRBV11-1 to TRBJ1-2; 7 bases are a match to TRBD1. V shed 0 bases and J 5 bases; nucleotides not matched to a gene: 3. The CDR3 runs to 14 residues. Germline V gives CDR1 SGHAT, CDR2 FQDESV (reference sequence). This CDR3 is CASSLAGQDYGYTF. CDR3 bases: TGTGCCAGCAGCTTAGCCGGACAGGATTATGGCTACACCTTC. The entire variable domain, with the rest obtained from reference TRBV11-1 and TRBJ1-2, is as follows: EAEVAQSPRYKITEKSQAVAFWCDPISGHATLYWYRQILGQGPELLVQFQDESVVDDSQLPKDRFSAERLKGVDSTLKIQPAELGDSAMYLCASSLAGQDYGYTFGSGTRLTVV.